This entry lists 18 T cell receptor beta chains sequenced from one sample in a study of CD8 T cells in ankylosing spondylitis. A single record per CDR3 protein comes from TCRdb applying MiXCR to the 5' RACE reads. The sample holds about 27,000 distinct CDR3 sequences; roughly 7.9% are singletons and the top ten take around 30%. The sequencing sample was made of blood. The receptors were sampled from a male donor with ankylosing spondylitis or in good health (not recorded which).

This clonotype was found a few times. This chain joins TRBV19 and TRBJ2-1; tentatively, D is TRBD2 (6 bases). Germline V lookup: CDR1 LNHDA, CDR2 SQIVND (reference sequence). Trimming took 1 base from V and 7 from J, leaving 11 bases between them. The CDR3 has 14 residues. DNA of the CDR3: TGTGCCAGTAGTATAGGCGGGGTTATAAATGAGCAGTTCTTC. This codes for CASSIGGVINEQFF.

This clonotype was counted ten times or more. This rearrangement joins TRBV29-1 to TRBJ1-1; maybe TRBD1 (5 bases). In germline, CDR1 is SQVTM, CDR2 ANQGSEA. Trimming removed 4 bases from V and 5 bases from J, with 20 bases in between. The CDR3 is made up of 15 amino acids. CDR3 sequence: CSVVVQVLWVTEAFF. CDR3 nucleotides: TGCAGCGTTGTTGTACAGGTGCTGTGGGTGACTGAAGCTTTCTTT.

The V call is TRBV29-1, the J call TRBJ2-6; no definite D call. Between the trimmed V and J ends, which lost 4 bases and 0 bases, there was a span of 13 bases. CDR3 length: 16 residues. Germline V gene lookup returns CDR1 SQVTM and CDR2 ANQGSEA. CDR3 loop: CSVVSPFSSGANVLTF. The CDR3 region has the DNA TGCAGCGTTGTTTCCCCGTTCAGCTCTGGGGCCAACGTCCTGACTTTC.

This clonotype was observed at least ten times. V gene TRBV5-5 combines with J gene TRBJ2-2; TRBD2 matches at 10 bases. V shed 4 bases, J shed 3 bases, and the junction held 3 bases outside the gene matches. This CDR3 has 15 residues. Germline assignment: CDR1 SGHKS and CDR2 YYEKEE (reference sequence). The CDR3 sequence is CASSPSGRDTGELFF. DNA of the CDR3: TGTGCCAGCAGCCCGAGCGGGAGGGACACCGGGGAGCTGTTTTTT.

This clonotype has more than one count but fewer than ten. The chain is built from TRBV20-1 and TRBJ2-7; 7 nucleotides align to TRBD2. With V trimmed by 6 bases and J by 0 bases, 11 bases remained unmatched. The CDR3 loop spans 15 amino acids. The germline V gene encodes CDR1 DFQATT and CDR2 SNEGSKA (reference sequence). The CDR3 sequence: CSASIGGGFSYEQYF. CDR3 nucleotides: TGCAGTGCCAGTATCGGCGGGGGTTTCTCCTACGAGCAGTACTTC.

This sequence joins TRBV20-1 and TRBJ2-7, with 7 bases fitting TRBD1. Germline-derived CDR1 and CDR2 are DFQATT and SNEGSKA (reference sequence). J lost 5 bases, V lost 4 bases, and 11 bases had no gene match. The length of the CDR3 is 14 residues. CDR3 nucleotide sequence: TGCAGTGCTACCACCACAGGGGTTCCCCACGAGCAGTACTTC. The encoded protein is CSATTTGVPHEQYF.

This clonotype was observed a handful of times. This chain links TRBV19 with TRBJ2-7, with 7 positions matching TRBD1. V was pared by 5 bases and J by 1 base, with 8 bases of the junction left unmatched. The CDR3 is 15 residues long. Germline CDR1 LNHDA, CDR2 SQIVND (reference sequence). The CDR3 DNA is TGTGCCAGTAGTTACGGACAGGATGGGTCCTACGAGCAGTACTTC. This translates into CASSYGQDGSYEQYF.

At least ten counts were recorded for this clonotype. The chain has TRBV7-2 and TRBJ2-2; D is perhaps TRBD1 or TRBD2 (6 bases each). The CDR3 contains 15 residues. The germline gives CDR1 SGHTA, CDR2 FQGNSA. Trimming cost V 1 base and J 4 bases, with 10 bases left between them. CDR3 bases: TGTGCCAGCAGCTTAGAGGGGGGACCCACCGGGGAGCTGTTTTTT. This sequence encodes CASSLEGGPTGELFF.

This clonotype came up many times. The rearrangement uses TRBV7-2 and TRBJ1-1, with 7 positions matching TRBD1. With 5 bases clipped from V and 1 base from J, the junction kept 4 bases outside the gene matches. The CDR3 runs to 14 residues. Germline assignment: CDR1 SGHTA and CDR2 FQGNSA. The CDR3 loop reads CASSPGQRNTEAFF. CDR3 sequence (DNA): TGTGCCAGCAGCCCGGGACAGAGGAACACTGAAGCTTTCTTT.

This clonotype was seen a few times. The chain joins TRBV4-1 to TRBJ1-1; D is unresolved. Trimming stripped 0 bases from V and 4 bases from J, with 12 bases between. Germline V gene sequence: CDR1 MGHRA, CDR2 YSYEKL. This CDR3 is 15 amino acids long. CDR3 residues: CASSQEGSAGTEAFF. CDR3 bases: TGCGCCAGCAGCCAAGAGGGTTCGGCTGGCACTGAAGCTTTCTTT.

This clonotype was recorded a few times. The chain uses TRBV19 and TRBJ2-1; D gene ambiguous. This CDR3 region has 12 residues. V was cut by 6 bases and J by 5 bases, with 8 bases left in between. CDR1 LNHDA and CDR2 SQIVND come from the germline V gene (reference sequence). The CDR3 is CASRNLNNEQFF. DNA for the CDR3: TGTGCCAGTAGGAACTTAAACAATGAGCAGTTCTTC.

This clonotype was observed a few times. The rearrangement links TRBV20-1 to TRBJ2-1, with 10 bases identical to TRBD1. Trimming removed 6 bases from V and 4 bases from J; junction bases left unmatched: 9. The CDR3 loop spans 15 amino acids. Germline CDR1 DFQATT, CDR2 SNEGSKA (reference sequence). Here the CDR3 reads CSANPRDRGYNEQFF. The CDR3 DNA is TGCAGTGCCAACCCCCGGGACAGGGGTTACAATGAGCAGTTCTTC.

This clonotype was seen only a few times. V is TRBV15 and J is TRBJ2-3, with TRBD1 matching over 9 bases. The V gene end was trimmed by 3 bases and the J gene end by 6 bases; junction bases not matched to a gene: 10. Germline V lookup: CDR1 LNHNV, CDR2 YYDKDF (reference sequence). This CDR3 contains 16 residues. CDR3 region: CATSSLRDRASDTQYF. In DNA, the CDR3 is TGTGCCACCAGCAGTCTCCGGGACAGGGCATCGGATACGCAGTATTTT.

This clonotype turned up a few times. The chain recombines TRBV28 with TRBJ2-7, with 12 bases identical to TRBD2. The junction had 4 bases not matched to a gene; V was cut back by 6 bases and J by 1 base. Germline V lookup: CDR1 MDHEN, CDR2 SYDVKM. This CDR3 is 15 amino acids long. The CDR3: CASRPGLAGSYEQYF. The CDR3 coding sequence is TGTGCCAGCAGACCGGGACTAGCGGGTTCCTACGAGCAGTACTTC.

This clonotype turned up a few times. The chain combines TRBV5-1 with TRBJ2-2, with a tentative D call TRBD2 (5 bases). The V gene's germline CDR1 is SGHRS and CDR2 YFSETQ. Trimming took off 4 bases at V and 7 bases at J, with 11 bases between the two ends. The length of the CDR3 is 13 residues. CDR3 DNA: TGCGCCAGCAGCGGGCCCGGGAACGGGGAGCTGTTTTTT. It codes for CASSGPGNGELFF.

This sequence joins TRBV2 and TRBJ2-5; perhaps TRBD2 as D (6 bases). The CDR3 is made up of 14 amino acids. Trimming stripped 6 bases from V and 2 bases from J, with 13 bases between. In germline, CDR1 is SNHLY, CDR2 FYNNEI. The CDR3 protein is CASRGGGGQETQYF. In DNA, the CDR3 is TGTGCCAGCAGGGGAGGAGGCGGACAAGAGACCCAGTACTTC. The whole variable domain, filled in from reference TRBV2 and TRBJ2-5, reads EPEVTQTPSHQVTQMGQEVILRCVPISNHLYFYWYRQILGQKVEFLVSFYNNEISEKSEIFDDQFSVERPDGSNFTLKIRSTKLEDSAMYFCASRGGGGQETQYFGPGTRLLVL.

This clonotype was picked up many times. This chain uses TRBV29-1 with TRBJ2-3; 8 nucleotides align to TRBD1. With V trimmed by 2 bases and J by 4 bases, 8 bases remained unmatched. Germline CDR1 is SQVTM and CDR2 is ANQGSEA. The CDR3 has 15 amino acids. The DNA for the CDR3 is TGCAGCGTTGAACGGCCAGGGGGCGCGGCAGATACGCAGTATTTT. It codes for CSVERPGGAADTQYF.

A few counts support this clonotype. J is TRBJ2-7 and V is TRBV28; D possibly corresponds to TRBD2 (6 bases). Germline values: CDR1 MDHEN, CDR2 SYDVKM. This CDR3 spans 16 amino acids. V shed 6 bases and J shed 0 bases, with 18 bases lying between them. The CDR3 region has the DNA TGTGCCAGCAGCTCCTTCGGCGGGACGGGCTCCTACGAGCAGTACTTC. Its translation: CASSSFGGTGSYEQYF.